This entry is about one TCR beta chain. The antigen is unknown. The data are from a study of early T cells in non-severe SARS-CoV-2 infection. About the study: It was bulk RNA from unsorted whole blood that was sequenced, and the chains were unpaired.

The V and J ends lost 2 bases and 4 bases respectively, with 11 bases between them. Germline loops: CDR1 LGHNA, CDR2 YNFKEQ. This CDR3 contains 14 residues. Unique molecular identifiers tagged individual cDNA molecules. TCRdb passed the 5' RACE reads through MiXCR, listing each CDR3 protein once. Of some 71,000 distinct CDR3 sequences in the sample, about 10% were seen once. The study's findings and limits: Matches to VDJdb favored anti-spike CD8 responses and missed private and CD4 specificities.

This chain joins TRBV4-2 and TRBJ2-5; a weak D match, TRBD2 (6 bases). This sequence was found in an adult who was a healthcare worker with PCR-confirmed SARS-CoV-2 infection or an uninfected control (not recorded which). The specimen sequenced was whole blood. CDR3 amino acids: CASSQSTRGETQYF. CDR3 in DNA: TGTGCCAGCAGCCAATCGACTAGAGGAGAGACCCAGTACTTC.